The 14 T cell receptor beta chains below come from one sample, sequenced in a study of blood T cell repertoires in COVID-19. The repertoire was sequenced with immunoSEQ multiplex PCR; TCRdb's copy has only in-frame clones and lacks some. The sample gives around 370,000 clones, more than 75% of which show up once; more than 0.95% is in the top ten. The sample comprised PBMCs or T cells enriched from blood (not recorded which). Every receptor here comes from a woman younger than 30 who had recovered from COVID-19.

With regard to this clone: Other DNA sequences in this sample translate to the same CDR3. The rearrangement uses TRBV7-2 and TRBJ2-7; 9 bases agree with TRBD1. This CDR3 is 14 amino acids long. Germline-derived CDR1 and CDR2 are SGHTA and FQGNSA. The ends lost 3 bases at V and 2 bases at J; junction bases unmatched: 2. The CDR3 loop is CASSLGTGTYEQYF. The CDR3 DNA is TGTGCCAGCAGCTTGGGGACAGGGACCTACGAGCAGTACTTC.

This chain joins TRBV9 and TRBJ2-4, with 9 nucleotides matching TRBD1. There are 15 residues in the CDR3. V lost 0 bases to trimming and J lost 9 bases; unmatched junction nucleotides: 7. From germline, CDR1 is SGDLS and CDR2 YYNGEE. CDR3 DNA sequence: TGTGCCAGCAGCGTAGGACAGGGGGTAGGAGGCATTCAGTACTTC. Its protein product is CASSVGQGVGGIQYF.

CDR3 protein: CAIGGTGLGEAFF. CDR3 coding DNA: TGTGCCATCGGGGGGACGGGTTTAGGTGAAGCTTTCTTT. V usage is TRBV10-3 and J usage is TRBJ1-1, with D maybe TRBD1 (5 bases). Deletions cut 8 bases from V and 7 bases from J, with 17 bases between. Germline V gene data show CDR1 as ENHRY and CDR2 as SYGVKD. This CDR3 region has 13 residues.

For the CDR3, the DNA is TGTGCCATCAGTGAGTCGATGGAGGAAGCTTTCTTT. Encoded protein: CAISESMEEAFF. The J gene is TRBJ1-1, the V gene TRBV10-3; D is unresolved. The CDR3 totals 12 residues. Germline loops: CDR1 ENHRY, CDR2 SYGVKD. The ends were cut back, 0 bases at V and 8 bases at J, with 7 bases in the middle.

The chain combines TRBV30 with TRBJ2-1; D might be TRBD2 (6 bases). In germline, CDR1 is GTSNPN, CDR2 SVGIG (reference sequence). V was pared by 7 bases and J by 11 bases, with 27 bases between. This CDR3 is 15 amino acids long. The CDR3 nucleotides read TGTGCCTCCTTTACACTAGCCTCGGGTGGTGATAAGCAGTTCTTC. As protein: CASFTLASGGDKQFF. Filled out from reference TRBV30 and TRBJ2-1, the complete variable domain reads SQTIHQWPATLVQPVGSPLSLECTVEGTSNPNLYWYRQAAGRGLQLLFYSVGIGQISSEVPQNLSASRPQDRQFILSSKKLLLSDSGFYLCASFTLASGGDKQFFGPGTRLTVL.

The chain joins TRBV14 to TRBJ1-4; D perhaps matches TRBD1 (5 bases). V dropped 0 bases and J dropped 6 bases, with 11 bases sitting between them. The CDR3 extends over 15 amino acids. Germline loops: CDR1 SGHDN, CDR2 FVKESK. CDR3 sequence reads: CASSQDRQSYEKLFF. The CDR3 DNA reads TGTGCCAGCAGCCAAGATAGACAGTCTTATGAAAAACTGTTTTTT.

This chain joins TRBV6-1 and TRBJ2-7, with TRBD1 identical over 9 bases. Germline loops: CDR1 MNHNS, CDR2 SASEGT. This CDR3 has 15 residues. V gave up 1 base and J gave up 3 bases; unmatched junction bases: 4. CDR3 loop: CASSEEGTGIYEQYF. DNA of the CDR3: TGTGCCAGCAGTGAAGAGGGGACAGGGATCTACGAGCAGTACTTC.

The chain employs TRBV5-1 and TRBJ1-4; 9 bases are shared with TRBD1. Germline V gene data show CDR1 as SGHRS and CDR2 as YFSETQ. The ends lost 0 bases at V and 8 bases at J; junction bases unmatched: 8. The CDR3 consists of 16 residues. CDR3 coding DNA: TGCGCCAGCAGCTTGGATTTACAGGGGGCGGGAGAAAAACTGTTTTTT. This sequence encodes CASSLDLQGAGEKLFF.

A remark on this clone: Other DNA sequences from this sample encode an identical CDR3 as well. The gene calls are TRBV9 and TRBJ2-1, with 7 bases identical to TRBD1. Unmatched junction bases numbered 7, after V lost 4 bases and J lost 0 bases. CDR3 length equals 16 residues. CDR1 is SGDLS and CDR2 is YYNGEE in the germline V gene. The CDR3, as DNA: TGTGCCAGCAGCCCAAGGACAGGTAGCTCCTACAATGAGCAGTTCTTC. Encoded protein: CASSPRTGSSYNEQFF.

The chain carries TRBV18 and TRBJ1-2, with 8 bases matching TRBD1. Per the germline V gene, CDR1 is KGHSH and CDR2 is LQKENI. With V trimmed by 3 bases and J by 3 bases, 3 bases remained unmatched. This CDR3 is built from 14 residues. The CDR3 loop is CASSPGQGDYGYTF. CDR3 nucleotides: TGTGCCAGCTCACCCGGACAGGGTGACTATGGCTACACCTTC.

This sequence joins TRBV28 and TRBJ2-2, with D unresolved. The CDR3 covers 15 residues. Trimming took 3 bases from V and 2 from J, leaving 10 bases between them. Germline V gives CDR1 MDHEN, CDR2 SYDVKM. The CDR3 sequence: CASSFWARNTGELFF. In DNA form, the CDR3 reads TGTGCCAGCAGTTTTTGGGCCAGAAACACCGGGGAGCTGTTTTTT.

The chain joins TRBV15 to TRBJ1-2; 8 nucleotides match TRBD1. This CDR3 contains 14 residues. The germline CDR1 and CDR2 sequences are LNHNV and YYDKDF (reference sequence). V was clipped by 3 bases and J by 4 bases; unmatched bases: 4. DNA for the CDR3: TGTGCCACCAGCAGGGACAGGGAGGTCTATGGCTACACCTTC. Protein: CATSRDREVYGYTF.

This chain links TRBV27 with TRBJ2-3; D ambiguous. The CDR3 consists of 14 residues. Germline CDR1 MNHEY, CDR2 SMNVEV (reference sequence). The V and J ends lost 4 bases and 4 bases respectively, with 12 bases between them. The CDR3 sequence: CASSSVPRADTQYF. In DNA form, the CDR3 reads TGTGCCAGCAGTTCGGTCCCCCGAGCAGATACGCAGTATTTT.

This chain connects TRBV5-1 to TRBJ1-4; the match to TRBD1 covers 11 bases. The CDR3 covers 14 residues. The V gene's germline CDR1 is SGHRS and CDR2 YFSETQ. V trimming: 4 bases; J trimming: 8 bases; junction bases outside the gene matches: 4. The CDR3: CASSVGTGGEKLFF. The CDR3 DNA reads TGCGCCAGCAGCGTCGGGACAGGGGGAGAAAAACTGTTTTTT.